This record looks at one T cell receptor beta chain sequence and its context. The target of this receptor is not known. Within one base of it there is no much larger clone, and no base qualities were kept. This sample was taken from a study of response to subunit inactivated influenza vaccine (dated by TCRdb to 2016 to 2019). Study-level background: Deep quantitative profiling of the T cell receptor repertoire was used in the study to follow responses to a trivalent subunit inactivated influenza vaccine. What the research found in general, with its limitations: The authors suggested that each seasonal influenza vaccination may recruit only a limited number of new T cells.

The protocol used for the library was RT-PCR. Data came from an Illumina HiSeq 2500. The raw public data were reprocessed by TCRdb itself: fastp quality trimming at Q25, MiXCR clonotype calling, in-frame beta chains only. All rows with the same CDR3 protein become a single entry with the most common DNA and genes. The sample table records around 520,000 distinct CDR3 sequences; 25% of these occur just once. Clones ranked in the top ten supply 1.5% to 2% of the sample. CDR1 and CDR2, per the germline V gene (reference sequence), are DFQATT and SNEGSKA. V is cut back by 3 bases and J by 2 bases, with 11 bases in the junction unmatched. The CDR3 covers 16 residues, taking in both the cysteine and the phenylalanine. Left in the record is the CDR3 DNA by itself, 48 bases read in frame from the first base.

The sequence links TRBV20-1 to TRBJ2-3, with TRBD1 identical over 7 junction bases. This receptor was obtained from a man aged 45-60 years who received an inactivated influenza vaccine. Donor details come from another sample of the same person, matched by shared clones. This specimen was CD4+ T cells sorted from PBMCs, taken roughly 5 days after vaccination. In nucleotide form, the sequence is TGCAGTGCTAGGTCGAGCAGGGGGAGCGTCACAGATACGCAGTATTTT. Translated, this is CSARSSRGSVTDTQYF.